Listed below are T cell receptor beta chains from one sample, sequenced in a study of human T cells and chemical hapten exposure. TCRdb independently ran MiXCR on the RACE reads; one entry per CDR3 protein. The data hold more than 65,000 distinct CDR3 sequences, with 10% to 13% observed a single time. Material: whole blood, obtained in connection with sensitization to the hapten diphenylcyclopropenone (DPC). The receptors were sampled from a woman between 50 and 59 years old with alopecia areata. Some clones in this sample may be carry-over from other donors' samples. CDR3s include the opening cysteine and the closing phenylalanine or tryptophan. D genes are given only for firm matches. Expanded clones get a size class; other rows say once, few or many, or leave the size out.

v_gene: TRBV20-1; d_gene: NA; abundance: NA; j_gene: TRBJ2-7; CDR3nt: TGCAGTGCTTCCCTCGGACAATCGGACGAGCAGTACTTC; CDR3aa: CSASLGQSDEQYF
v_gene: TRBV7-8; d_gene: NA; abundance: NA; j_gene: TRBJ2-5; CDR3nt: TGTGCCAGCAGCGCGCTGGAGACCCAGTACTTC; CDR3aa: CASSALETQYF
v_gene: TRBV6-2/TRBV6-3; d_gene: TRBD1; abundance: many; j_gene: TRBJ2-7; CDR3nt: TGTGCCAGCAGTCCGACACCGGGACAGGGGCGTCTAGCGGCGGTCCACGAGCAGTACTTC; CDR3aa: CASSPTPGQGRLAAVHEQYF
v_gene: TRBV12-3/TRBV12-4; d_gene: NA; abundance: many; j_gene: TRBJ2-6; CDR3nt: TGTGCCAGCAGTTTAGGGACTACCCTCTCTGGGGCCAACGTCCTGACTTTC; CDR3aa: CASSLGTTLSGANVLTF
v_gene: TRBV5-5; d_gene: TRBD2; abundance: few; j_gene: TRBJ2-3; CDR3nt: TGTGCCAGCAGCTCCCGGGGTGGACTAGCGGGATACGATACGCAGTATTTT; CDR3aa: CASSSRGGLAGYDTQYF
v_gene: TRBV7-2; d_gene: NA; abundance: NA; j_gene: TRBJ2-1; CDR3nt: TGTGCCAGCAGCTTAGAGAGGGTCAACAATGAGCAGTTCTTC; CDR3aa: CASSLERVNNEQFF
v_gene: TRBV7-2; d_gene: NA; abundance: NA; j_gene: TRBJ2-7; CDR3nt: TGTGCCAGCAGCCGGTCGGGGGCTGGGAACGAGCAGTACTTC; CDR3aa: CASSRSGAGNEQYF
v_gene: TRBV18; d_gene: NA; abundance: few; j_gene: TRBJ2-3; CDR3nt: TGTGCCAGCTCACCGGTCACTACAGGGTTGGGGAGCACAGATACGCAGTATTTT; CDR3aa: CASSPVTTGLGSTDTQYF
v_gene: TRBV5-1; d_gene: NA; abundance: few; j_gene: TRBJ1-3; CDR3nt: TGCGCCAGCAGCTTGGAAGGAGGGCCCGGAAACACCATATATTTT; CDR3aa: CASSLEGGPGNTIYF
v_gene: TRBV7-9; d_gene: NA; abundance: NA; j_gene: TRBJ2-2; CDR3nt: TGTGCCAGCAGCCGTGGACAGACCGGGGAGCTGTTTTTT; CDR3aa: CASSRGQTGELFF
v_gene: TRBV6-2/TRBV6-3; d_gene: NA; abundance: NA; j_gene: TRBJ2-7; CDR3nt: TGTGCCAGCAGTTACCCGACGTCCTACGAGCAGTACTTC; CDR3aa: CASSYPTSYEQYF
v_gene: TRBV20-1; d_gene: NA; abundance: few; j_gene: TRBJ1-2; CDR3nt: TGCAGTGCTAGGAACCAGAATAACTATGGCTACACCTTC; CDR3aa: CSARNQNNYGYTF
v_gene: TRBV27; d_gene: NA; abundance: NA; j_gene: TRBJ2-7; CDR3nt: TGTGCCTGCCGGGCGAGGAATCGGGACGAGCAGTACTTC; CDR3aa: CACRARNRDEQYF
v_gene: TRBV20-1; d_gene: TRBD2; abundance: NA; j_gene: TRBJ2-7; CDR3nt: TGCAGTGCTAGAGATCGGGAGACTAGCGGGTTTTCGACCGAGCAGTACTTC; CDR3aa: CSARDRETSGFSTEQYF
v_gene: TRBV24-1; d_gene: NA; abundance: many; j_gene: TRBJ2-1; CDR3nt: TGTGCCACCAGTGGGGGCCCCATTAGCTCCTACAATGAGCAGTTCTTC; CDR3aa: CATSGGPISSYNEQFF
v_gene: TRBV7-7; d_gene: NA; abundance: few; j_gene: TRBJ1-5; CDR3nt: TGTGCTAGCAGCTTAGGGCTCCATCAGCCCCAGCATTTT; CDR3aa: CASSLGLHQPQHF
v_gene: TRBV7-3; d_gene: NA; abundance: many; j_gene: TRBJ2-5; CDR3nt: TGTGCCAGCAGCTACCAACAGGGAACAACCCAGTACTTC; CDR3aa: CASSYQQGTTQYF
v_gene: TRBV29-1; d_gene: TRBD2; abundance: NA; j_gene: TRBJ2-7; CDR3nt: TGCAGCGTTGGTTTGGGACCAAGCGGGAGGGCCTTAAATGAGCAGTACTTC; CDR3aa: CSVGLGPSGRALNEQYF
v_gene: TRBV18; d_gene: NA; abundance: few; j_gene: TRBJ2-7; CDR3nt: TGTGCCAGCTCACCATTTGAGGGCGAGCAGTACTTC; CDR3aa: CASSPFEGEQYF
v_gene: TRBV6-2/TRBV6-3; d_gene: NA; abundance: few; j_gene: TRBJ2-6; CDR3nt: TGTGCCAGCAGTTACCCCCTAGACAGGCCGACCTCTGGGGCCAACGTCCTGACTTTC; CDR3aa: CASSYPLDRPTSGANVLTF
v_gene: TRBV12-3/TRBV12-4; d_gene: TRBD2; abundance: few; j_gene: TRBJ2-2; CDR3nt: TGTGCCAGCAGTCCCAGCGCATGGGCCCAGCGGGAGAACACCGGGGAGCTGTTTTTT; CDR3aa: CASSPSAWAQRENTGELFF
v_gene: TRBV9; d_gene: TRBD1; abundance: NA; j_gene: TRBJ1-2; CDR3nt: TGTGCCAGCAGCGTAGGTGACAGGGGCCATGGCTACACCTTC; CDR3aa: CASSVGDRGHGYTF
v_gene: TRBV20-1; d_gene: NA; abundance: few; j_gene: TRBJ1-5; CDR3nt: TGCAGTGCTAGAGATCCAGAGAGCAATCAGCCCCAGCATTTT; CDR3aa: CSARDPESNQPQHF
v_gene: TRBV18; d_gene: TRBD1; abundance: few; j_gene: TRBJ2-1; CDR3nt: TGTGCCAGCTCACCACTGGACAGGGCCAATGAGCAGTTCTTC; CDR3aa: CASSPLDRANEQFF
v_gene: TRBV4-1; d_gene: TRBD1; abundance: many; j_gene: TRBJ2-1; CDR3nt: TGCGCCAGCAGAACCGGGACAGGGGATCTTGTGGATGAGCAGTTCTTC; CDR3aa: CASRTGTGDLVDEQFF
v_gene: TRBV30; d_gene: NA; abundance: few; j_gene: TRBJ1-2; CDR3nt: TGTGTCTGGAGCCCGGGGGCAGGGGTAAACTATGGCTACACCTTC; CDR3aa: CVWSPGAGVNYGYTF
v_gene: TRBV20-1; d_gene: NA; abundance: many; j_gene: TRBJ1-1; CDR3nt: TGCAGTGCTAGGGTCGGGGAAAGAACTGAAGCTTTCTTT; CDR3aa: CSARVGERTEAFF
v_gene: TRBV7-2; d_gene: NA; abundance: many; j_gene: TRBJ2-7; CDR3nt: TGTGCCAGCAGCTCGCCTGGGGAAATGAGGGGCGAGCAGTACTTC; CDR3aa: CASSSPGEMRGEQYF
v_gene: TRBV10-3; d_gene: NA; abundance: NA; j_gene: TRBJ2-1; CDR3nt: TGTGCCATCAGTACTAGGCCCAATGAGCAGTTCTTC; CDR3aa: CAISTRPNEQFF
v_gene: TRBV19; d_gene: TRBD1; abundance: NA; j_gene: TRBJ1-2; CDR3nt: TGTGCCAGTACCCCCGGGACAGCATCCTATGGCTACACCTTC; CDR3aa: CASTPGTASYGYTF
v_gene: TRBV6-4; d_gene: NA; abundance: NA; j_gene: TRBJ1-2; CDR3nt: TGTGCCAGCAGTAACGACGGCGGGGTTGGCTACACCTTC; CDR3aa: CASSNDGGVGYTF
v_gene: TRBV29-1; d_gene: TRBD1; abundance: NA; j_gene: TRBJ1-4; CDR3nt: TGCAGCGTCCCTGACAGGGAGTTCCGTGAAAAACTGTTTTTT; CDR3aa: CSVPDREFREKLFF
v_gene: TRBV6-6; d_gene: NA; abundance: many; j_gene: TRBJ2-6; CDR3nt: TGTGCCAGCAGCACGGACACCAAATCCTCTGGGGCCAACGTCCTGACTTTC; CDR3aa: CASSTDTKSSGANVLTF
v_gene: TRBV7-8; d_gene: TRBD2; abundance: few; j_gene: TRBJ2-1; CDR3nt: TGTGCCAGCAGCTTAGAACTAGCGGTTAATGAGCAGTTCTTC; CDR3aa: CASSLELAVNEQFF
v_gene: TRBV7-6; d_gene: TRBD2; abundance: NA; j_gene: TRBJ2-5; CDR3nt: TGTGCCAGCAGCACTCCGGGACTAGCGGGCCGAGCAGAGACCCAGTACTTC; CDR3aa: CASSTPGLAGRAETQYF
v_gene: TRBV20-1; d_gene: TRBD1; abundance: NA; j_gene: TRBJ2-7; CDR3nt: TGCAGTGCTTGCCCACCCACGCTCAACACAGGGGACGAGCAGTACTTC; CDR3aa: CSACPPTLNTGDEQYF
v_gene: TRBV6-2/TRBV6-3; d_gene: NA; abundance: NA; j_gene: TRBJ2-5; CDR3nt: TGTGCCAGCAGATACGGCAGTGGCCAAGAGACCCAGTACTTC; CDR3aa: CASRYGSGQETQYF
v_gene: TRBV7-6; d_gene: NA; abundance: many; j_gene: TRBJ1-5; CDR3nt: TGTGCCAGCAGCGCCCGAGGAGGGGCTGGCAATCAGCCCCAGCATTTT; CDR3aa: CASSARGGAGNQPQHF
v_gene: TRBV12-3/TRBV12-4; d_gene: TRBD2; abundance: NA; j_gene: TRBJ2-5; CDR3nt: TGTGCCAGCAGTTCGGGACTAGCGGGCCTAACCCAGTACTTC; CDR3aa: CASSSGLAGLTQYF
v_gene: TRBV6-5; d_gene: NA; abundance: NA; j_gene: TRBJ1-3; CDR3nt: TGTGCCAGCAAGGCAGGAGGCGGCTCTGGAAACACCATATATTTT; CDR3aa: CASKAGGGSGNTIYF
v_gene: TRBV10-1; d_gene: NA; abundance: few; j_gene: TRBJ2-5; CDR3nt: TGCGCCAGCAGTGGGACCCCCCTGGAGACCCAGTACTTC; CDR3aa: CASSGTPLETQYF
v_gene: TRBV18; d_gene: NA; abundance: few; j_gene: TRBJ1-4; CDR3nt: TGTGCCAGCTCTCTCGGACGGGACGCGGGTAATGAAAAACTGTTTTTT; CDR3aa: CASSLGRDAGNEKLFF
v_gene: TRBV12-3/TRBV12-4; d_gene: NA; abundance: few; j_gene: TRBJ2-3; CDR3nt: TGTGCCAGCAACGGACCGACAGATACGCAGTATTTT; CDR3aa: CASNGPTDTQYF
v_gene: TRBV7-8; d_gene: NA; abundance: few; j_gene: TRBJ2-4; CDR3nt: TGTGCCAGCAGCCACCCCGGACTAGCCAAAAACATTCAGTACTTC; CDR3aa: CASSHPGLAKNIQYF
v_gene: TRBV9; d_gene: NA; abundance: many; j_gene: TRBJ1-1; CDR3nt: TGTGCCAGCAGTCTTCCCCCCTTGACAGAATACACTGAAGCTTTCTTT; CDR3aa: CASSLPPLTEYTEAFF
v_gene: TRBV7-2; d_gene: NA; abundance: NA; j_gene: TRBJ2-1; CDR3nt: TGTGCCAGCAGCGTTCGGGGTGGGAATGAGCAGTTCTTC; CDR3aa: CASSVRGGNEQFF
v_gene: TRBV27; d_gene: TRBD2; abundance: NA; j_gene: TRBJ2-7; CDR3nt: TGTGCCAGCAGTACCAGCGGGAGGGCCGACGAGCAGTACTTC; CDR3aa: CASSTSGRADEQYF
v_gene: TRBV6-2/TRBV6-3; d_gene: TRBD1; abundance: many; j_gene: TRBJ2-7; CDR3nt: TGTGCCAGCAGTTACCCGCGACAGGGGGCGACCCCCTACGAGCAGTACTTC; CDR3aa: CASSYPRQGATPYEQYF
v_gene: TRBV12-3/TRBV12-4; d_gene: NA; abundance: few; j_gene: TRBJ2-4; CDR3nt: TGTGCCAGCAGTTTAGAGGGAATAGCCAAAAACATTCAGTACTTC; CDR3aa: CASSLEGIAKNIQYF
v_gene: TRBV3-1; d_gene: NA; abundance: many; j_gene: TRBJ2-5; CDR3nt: TGTGCCAGCAGCCAAGATCTATCAGGGACGGAGACCCAGTACTTC; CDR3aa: CASSQDLSGTETQYF
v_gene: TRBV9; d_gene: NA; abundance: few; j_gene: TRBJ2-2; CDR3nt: TGTGCCAGCAGCCTTAGTCTCGGGGAGCTGTTTTTT; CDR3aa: CASSLSLGELFF
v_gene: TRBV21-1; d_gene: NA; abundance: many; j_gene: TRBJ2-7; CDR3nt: TGTGCCAGCAGCAAAGGGGCGAGTCGCTACGAGCAGTACTTC; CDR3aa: CASSKGASRYEQYF
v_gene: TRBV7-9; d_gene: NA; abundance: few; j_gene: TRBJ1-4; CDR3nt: TGTGCCAGCAGCTTCCCGAGCGACGCTAATGAAAAACTGTTTTTT; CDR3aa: CASSFPSDANEKLFF
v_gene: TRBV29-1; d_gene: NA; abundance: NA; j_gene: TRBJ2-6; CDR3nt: TGCAGCGTTCAACTAGCCCCGGCATCTGGGGCCAACGTCCTGACTTTC; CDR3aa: CSVQLAPASGANVLTF
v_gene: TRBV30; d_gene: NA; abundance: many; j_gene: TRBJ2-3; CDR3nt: TGTGCCTGGGCAGCATCCACAGATACGCAGTATTTT; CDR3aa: CAWAASTDTQYF
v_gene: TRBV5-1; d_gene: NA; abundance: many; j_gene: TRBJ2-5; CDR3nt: TGCGCCAGCAGCTTGGCCGGGACGCCACAAGAGACCCAGTACTTC; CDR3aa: CASSLAGTPQETQYF
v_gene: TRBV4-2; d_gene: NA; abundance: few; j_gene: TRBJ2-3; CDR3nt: TGTGCCAGCAGCCAAGGGGGGGCTCTCACAGATACGCAGTATTTT; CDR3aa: CASSQGGALTDTQYF